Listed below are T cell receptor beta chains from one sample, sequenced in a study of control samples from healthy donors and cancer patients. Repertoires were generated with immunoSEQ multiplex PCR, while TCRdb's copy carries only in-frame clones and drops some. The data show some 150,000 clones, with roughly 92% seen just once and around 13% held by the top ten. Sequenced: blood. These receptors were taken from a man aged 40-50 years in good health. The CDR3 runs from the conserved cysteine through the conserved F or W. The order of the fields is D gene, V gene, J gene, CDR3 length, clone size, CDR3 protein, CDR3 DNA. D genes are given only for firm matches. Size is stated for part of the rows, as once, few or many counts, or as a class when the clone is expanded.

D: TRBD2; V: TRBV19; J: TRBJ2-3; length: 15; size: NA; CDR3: CASSPWSGKGDTQYF; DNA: TGTGCCAGTAGCCCTTGGAGCGGGAAGGGAGATACGCAGTATTTT
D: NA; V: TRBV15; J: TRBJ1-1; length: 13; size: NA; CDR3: CATSRGADTEAFF; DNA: TGTGCCACCAGCCGAGGGGCGGACACTGAAGCTTTCTTT
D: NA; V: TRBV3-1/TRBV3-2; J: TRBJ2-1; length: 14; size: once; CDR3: CASRDGSLHNEQFF; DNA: TGTGCCAGCCGGGACGGGTCTTTACATAATGAGCAGTTCTTC
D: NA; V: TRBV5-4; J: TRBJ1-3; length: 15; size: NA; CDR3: CASRRDANSGNTIYF; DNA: TGTGCCAGCAGACGGGACGCTAACTCTGGAAACACCATATATTTT
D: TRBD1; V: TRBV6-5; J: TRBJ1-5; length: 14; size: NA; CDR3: CASSLQGSNQPQHF; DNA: TGTGCCAGCAGCCTACAGGGGAGCAATCAGCCCCAGCATTTT
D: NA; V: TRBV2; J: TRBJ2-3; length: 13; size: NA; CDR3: CASSEKLTDTQYF; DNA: TGTGCCAGCAGTGAAAAGTTAACAGATACGCAGTATTTT
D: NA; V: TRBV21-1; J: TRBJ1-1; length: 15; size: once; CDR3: CASSRDGASNTEAFF; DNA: TGTGCCAGCAGCAGGGACGGCGCCTCGAACACTGAAGCTTTCTTT
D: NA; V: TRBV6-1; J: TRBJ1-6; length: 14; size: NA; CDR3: CASSEVWGNSPLHF; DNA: TGTGCCAGCAGTGAAGTCTGGGGGAATTCACCCCTCCACTTT
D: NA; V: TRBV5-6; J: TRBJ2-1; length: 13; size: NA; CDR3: CASSLGGSNEQFF; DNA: TGTGCCAGCAGCTTGGGAGGAAGCAATGAGCAGTTCTTC
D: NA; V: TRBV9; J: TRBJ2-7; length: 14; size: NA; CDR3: CASSAWGSSYEQYF; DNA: TGTGCCAGCAGCGCGTGGGGGAGCTCCTACGAGCAGTACTTC
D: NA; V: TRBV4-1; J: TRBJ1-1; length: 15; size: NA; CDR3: CASSQVLGINTEAFF; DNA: TGCGCCAGCAGCCAAGTTCTGGGGATAAACACTGAAGCTTTCTTT
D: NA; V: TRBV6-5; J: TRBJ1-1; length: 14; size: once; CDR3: CASNQNTGYTEAFF; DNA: TGTGCCAGCAACCAAAACACAGGTTACACTGAAGCTTTCTTT
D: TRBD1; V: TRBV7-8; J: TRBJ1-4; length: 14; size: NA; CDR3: CASSVGTGGEKLFF; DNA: TGTGCCAGCAGCGTCGGGACAGGGGGCGAAAAACTGTTTTTT
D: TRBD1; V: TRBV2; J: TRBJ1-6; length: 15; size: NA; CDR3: CASNQPGQSQKSLHF; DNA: TGTGCCAGCAACCAACCGGGACAGTCCCAGAAATCCCTCCACTTT
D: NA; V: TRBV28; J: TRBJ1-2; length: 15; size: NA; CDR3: CASSLLAETYYGYTF; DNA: TGTGCCAGCAGTTTATTAGCCGAGACCTACTATGGCTACACCTTC
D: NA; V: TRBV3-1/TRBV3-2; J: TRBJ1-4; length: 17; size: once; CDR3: CASSQGLGWQINEKLFF; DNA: TGTGCCAGCAGCCAAGGTCTGGGTTGGCAGATCAATGAAAAACTGTTTTTT
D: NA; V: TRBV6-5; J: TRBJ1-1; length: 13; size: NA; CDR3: CASSLGLNTEAFF; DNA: TGTGCCAGCAGTTTGGGCCTAAACACTGAAGCTTTCTTT
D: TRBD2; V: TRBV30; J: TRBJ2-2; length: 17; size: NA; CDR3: CAWSSGISGSKGGELFF; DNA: TGTGCCTGGAGTTCTGGTATTAGCGGGAGTAAAGGCGGGGAGCTGTTTTTT
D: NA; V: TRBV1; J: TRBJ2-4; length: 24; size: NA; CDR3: CTSSQEIETGLSMLTDLAKNIQYF; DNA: TGCACCAGCAGCCAAGAGATCGAGACAGGGTTGTCTATGCTTACCGATCTAGCCAAAAACATTCAGTACTTC
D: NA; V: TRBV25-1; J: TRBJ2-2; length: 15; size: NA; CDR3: CASSPMRTSTGELFF; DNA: TGTGCCAGCAGTCCCATGCGGACTTCTACCGGGGAGCTGTTTTTT
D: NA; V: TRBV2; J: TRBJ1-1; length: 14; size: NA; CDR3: CASGGQWKNTEAFF; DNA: TGTGCCAGCGGGGGTCAGTGGAAGAACACTGAAGCTTTCTTT
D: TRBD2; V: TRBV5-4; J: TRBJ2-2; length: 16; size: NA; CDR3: CASSLAGTIKTGELFF; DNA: TGTGCCAGCAGCTTGGCCGGGACTATTAAAACCGGGGAGCTGTTTTTT
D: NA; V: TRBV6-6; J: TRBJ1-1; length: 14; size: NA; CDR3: CASILSGGGTEAFF; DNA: TGTGCCAGCATCCTCTCGGGGGGAGGCACTGAAGCTTTCTTT
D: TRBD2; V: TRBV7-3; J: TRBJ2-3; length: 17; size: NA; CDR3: CASSLMASGRDTDTQYF; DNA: TGTGCCAGCAGCTTAATGGCTAGCGGGAGGGACACAGATACGCAGTATTTT
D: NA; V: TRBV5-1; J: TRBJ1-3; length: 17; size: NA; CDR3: CASSLAGTALGGNTIYF; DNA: TGCGCCAGCAGCTTGGCTGGGACCGCGCTAGGGGGAAACACCATATATTTT
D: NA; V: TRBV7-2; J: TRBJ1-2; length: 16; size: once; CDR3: CASSLGPKGDNYGYTF; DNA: TGTGCCAGCAGCTTAGGTCCCAAGGGGGATAACTATGGCTACACCTTC
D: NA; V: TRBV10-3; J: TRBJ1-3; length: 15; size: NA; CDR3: CAISESLDTGNTIYF; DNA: TGTGCCATCAGTGAGTCCCTAGACACTGGAAACACCATATATTTT
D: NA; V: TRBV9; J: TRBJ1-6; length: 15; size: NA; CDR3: CASSAGSETNSPLHF; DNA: TGTGCCAGCAGCGCTGGCTCAGAAACTAATTCACCCCTCCACTTT
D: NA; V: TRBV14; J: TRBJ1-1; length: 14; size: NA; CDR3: CASSQELKGTEAFF; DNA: TGTGCCAGCAGCCAAGAATTGAAGGGCACTGAAGCTTTCTTT
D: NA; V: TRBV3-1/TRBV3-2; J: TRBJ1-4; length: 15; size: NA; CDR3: CASSHAGRINEKLFF; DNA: TGTGCCAGCAGCCATGCAGGACGGATTAATGAAAAACTGTTTTTT
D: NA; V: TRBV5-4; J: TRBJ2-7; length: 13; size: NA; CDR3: CASSFRGAREQYF; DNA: TGTGCCAGCAGCTTTCGGGGGGCGCGGGAGCAGTACTTC
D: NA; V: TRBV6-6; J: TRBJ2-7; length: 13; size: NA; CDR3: CASSYNRGYEQYF; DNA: TGTGCCAGCAGTTACAACAGAGGTTACGAGCAGTACTTC
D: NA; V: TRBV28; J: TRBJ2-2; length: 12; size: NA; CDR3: CASSLSAGELFF; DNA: TGTGCCAGCAGTTTAAGCGCCGGGGAGCTGTTTTTT
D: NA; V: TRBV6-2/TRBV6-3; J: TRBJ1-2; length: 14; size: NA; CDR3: CASSYLGRAAGYTF; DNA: TGTGCCAGCAGTTACCTGGGCAGGGCGGCTGGCTACACCTTC
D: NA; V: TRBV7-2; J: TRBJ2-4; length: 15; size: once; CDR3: CASSLFSGAGNIQYF; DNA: TGTGCCAGCAGCTTATTCTCCGGGGCGGGGAACATTCAGTACTTC
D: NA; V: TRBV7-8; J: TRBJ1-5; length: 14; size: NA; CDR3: CASSPREPTQPQHF; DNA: TGTGCCAGCAGCCCAAGGGAGCCAACACAGCCCCAGCATTTT
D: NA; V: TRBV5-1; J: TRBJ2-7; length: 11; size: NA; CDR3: CASSLGYEQYF; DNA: TGCGCCAGCAGCCTAGGATACGAGCAGTACTTC